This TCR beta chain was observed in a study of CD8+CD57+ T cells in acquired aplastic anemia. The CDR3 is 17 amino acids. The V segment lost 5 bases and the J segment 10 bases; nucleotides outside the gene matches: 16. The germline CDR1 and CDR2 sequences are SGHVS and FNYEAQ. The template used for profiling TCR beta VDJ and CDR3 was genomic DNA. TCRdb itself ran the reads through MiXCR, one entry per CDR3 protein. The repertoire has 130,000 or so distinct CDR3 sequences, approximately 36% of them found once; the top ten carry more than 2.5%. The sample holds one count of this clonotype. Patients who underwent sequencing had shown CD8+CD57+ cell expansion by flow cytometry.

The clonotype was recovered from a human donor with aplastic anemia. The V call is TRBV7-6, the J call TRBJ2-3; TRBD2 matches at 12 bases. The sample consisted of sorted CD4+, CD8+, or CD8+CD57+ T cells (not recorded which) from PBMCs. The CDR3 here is CASSPFETSGGEGAQYF. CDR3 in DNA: TGTGCCAGCAGCCCTTTTGAGACTAGCGGGGGCGAGGGTGCGCAGTATTTT.